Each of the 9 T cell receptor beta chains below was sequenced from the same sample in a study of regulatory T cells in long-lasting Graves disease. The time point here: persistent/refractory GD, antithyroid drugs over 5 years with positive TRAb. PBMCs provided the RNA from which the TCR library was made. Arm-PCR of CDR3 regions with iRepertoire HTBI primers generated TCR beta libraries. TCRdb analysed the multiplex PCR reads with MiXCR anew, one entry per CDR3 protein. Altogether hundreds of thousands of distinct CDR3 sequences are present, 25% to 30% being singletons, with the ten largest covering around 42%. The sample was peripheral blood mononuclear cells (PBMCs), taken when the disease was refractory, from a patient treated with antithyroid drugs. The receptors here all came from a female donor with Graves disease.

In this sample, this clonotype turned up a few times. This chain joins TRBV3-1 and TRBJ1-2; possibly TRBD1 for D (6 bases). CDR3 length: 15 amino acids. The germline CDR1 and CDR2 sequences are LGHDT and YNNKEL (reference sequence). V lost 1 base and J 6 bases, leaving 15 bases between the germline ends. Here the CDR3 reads CASSQASGGGNGYTF. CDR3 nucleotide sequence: TGTGCCAGCAGCCAAGCAAGCGGGGGGGGCAATGGCTACACCTTC. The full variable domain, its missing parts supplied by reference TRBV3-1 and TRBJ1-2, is DTAVSQTPKYLVTQMGNDKSIKCEQNLGHDTMYWYKQDSKKFLKIMFSYNNKELIINETVPNRFSPKSPDKAHLNLHINSLELGDSAVYFCASSQASGGGNGYTFGSGTRLTVV.

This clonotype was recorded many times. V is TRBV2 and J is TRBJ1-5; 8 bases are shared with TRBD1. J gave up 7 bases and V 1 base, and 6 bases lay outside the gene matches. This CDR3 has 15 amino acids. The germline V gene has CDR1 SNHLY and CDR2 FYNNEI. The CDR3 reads CASSEETGGRQPQHF. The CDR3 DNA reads TGTGCCAGCAGTGAAGAAACAGGGGGACGGCAGCCCCAGCATTTT.

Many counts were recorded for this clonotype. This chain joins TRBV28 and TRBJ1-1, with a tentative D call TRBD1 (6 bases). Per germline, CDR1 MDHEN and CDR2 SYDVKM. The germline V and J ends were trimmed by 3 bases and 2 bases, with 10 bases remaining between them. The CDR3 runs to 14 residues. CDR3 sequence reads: CASSLTGTNTEAFF. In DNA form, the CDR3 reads TGTGCCAGCAGTTTGACAGGTACTAACACTGAAGCTTTCTTT. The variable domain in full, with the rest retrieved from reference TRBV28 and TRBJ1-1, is DVKVTQSSRYLVKRTGEKVFLECVQDMDHENMFWYRQDPGLGLRLIYFSYDVKMKEKGDIPEGYSVSREKKERFSLILESASTNQTSMYLCASSLTGTNTEAFFGQGTRLTVV.

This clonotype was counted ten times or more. The CDR3 here is CASRKIAEETQYF. In DNA form, the CDR3 reads TGTGCCAGCAGGAAAATAGCGGAAGAGACCCAGTACTTC. The gene calls are TRBV6-1 and TRBJ2-5; TRBD2 might be the D (6 bases). Germline V CDR1 and CDR2: MNHNS, SASEGT. This CDR3 has 13 residues. V was pared by 6 bases and J by 3 bases, with 11 bases between.

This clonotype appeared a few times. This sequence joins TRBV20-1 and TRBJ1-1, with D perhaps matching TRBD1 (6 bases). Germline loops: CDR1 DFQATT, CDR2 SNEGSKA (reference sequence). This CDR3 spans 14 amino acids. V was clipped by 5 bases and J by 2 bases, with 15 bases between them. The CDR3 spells CSARRPQGNTEAFF. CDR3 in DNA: TGCAGTGCTCGGCGTCCACAGGGAAACACTGAAGCTTTCTTT.

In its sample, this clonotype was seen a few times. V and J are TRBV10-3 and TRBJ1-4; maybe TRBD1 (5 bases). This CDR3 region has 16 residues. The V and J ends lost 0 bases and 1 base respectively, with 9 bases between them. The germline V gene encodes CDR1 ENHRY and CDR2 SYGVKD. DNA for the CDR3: TGTGCCATCAGTGAGTCAGGGGCTGGAACTAATGAAAAACTGTTTTTT. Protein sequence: CAISESGAGTNEKLFF.

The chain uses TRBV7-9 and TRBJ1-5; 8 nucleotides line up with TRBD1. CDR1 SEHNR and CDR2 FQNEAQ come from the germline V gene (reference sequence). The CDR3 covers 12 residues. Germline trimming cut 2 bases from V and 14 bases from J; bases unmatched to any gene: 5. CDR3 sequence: CASSLSRDRKHF. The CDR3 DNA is TGTGCCAGCAGCTTATCCCGGGACAGGAAGCATTTT.

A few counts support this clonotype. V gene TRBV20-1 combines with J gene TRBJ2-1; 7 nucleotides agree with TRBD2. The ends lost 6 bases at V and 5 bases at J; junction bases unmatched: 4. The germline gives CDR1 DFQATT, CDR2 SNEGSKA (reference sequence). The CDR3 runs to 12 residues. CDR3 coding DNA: TGCAGTGCGGGGGGGGTTAACAATGAGCAGTTCTTC. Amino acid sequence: CSAGGVNNEQFF.

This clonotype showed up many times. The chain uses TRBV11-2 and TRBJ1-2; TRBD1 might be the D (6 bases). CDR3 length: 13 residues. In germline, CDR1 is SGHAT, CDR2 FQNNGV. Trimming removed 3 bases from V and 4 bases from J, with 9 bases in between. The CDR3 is CASSFEGGYGYTF. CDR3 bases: TGTGCCAGCAGCTTCGAGGGGGGCTATGGCTACACCTTC.